The rows below give T cell receptor beta chains drawn from one sample of a study of T cell repertoires in ileal Crohn's disease. Sequencing used immunoSEQ multiplex PCR; TCRdb keeps in-frame clones, though not all of them. The sample carries around 8,900 clones, approximately 80% recorded once. The material sequenced was ileal tissue. The receptor set was obtained from an adult with Crohn's disease. Both conserved end residues are part of each CDR3. Fields, in order: CDR3 DNA, CDR3 protein, V gene, J gene, clone size, D gene. A D gene is named only where the DNA matches it firmly. Size is omitted from some rows. Given values are once, few, many or a class for expanded clones.

cdr3_nt: TGTGCCAGCAGTTTAAATCAGGGGTTCCCCTACGAGCAGTACTTC; cdr3_aa: CASSLNQGFPYEQYF; v_call: TRBV28; j_call: TRBJ2-7; clone_size: .; d_call: .
cdr3_nt: TGTGCCAGCAAAAAGGGGGGGGCGAGCACTGAAGCTTTCTTT; cdr3_aa: CASKKGGASTEAFF; v_call: TRBV28; j_call: TRBJ1-1; clone_size: .; d_call: .
cdr3_nt: TGTGCCAGCAGCCCTACCGGACGGGACAGGGGTACAGATACGCAGTATTTT; cdr3_aa: CASSPTGRDRGTDTQYF; v_call: TRBV28; j_call: TRBJ2-3; clone_size: .; d_call: TRBD1
cdr3_nt: TGTGCCAGCAGCCCGCTTAGCGGGTGGGACTCCTACGAGCAGTACTTC; cdr3_aa: CASSPLSGWDSYEQYF; v_call: TRBV11-2; j_call: TRBJ2-7; clone_size: .; d_call: TRBD2
cdr3_nt: TGCGCCAGCGGGACAGGGCGAAATTCACCCCTCCACTTT; cdr3_aa: CASGTGRNSPLHF; v_call: TRBV5-1; j_call: TRBJ1-6; clone_size: .; d_call: TRBD1
cdr3_nt: TGTGCCAGCAGCAAATGCCGGCTAGCGGGAGGGCCGGGACTTCAAGAGACCCAGTACTTC; cdr3_aa: CASSKCRLAGGPGLQETQYF; v_call: TRBV21-1; j_call: TRBJ2-5; clone_size: .; d_call: .
cdr3_nt: TGTGCCAGCAGCGTAGAGCCCCGGGGAAGCACAGATACGCAGTATTTT; cdr3_aa: CASSVEPRGSTDTQYF; v_call: TRBV9; j_call: TRBJ2-3; clone_size: .; d_call: .
cdr3_nt: TGCGCCAGCAGCCTTGGACAGAGCACAGATACGCAGTATTTT; cdr3_aa: CASSLGQSTDTQYF; v_call: TRBV5-1; j_call: TRBJ2-3; clone_size: .; d_call: .
cdr3_nt: TGTGCCAGCACCGGGGACAGTCTAAACATTCAGTACTTC; cdr3_aa: CASTGDSLNIQYF; v_call: TRBV2; j_call: TRBJ2-4; clone_size: .; d_call: TRBD1
cdr3_nt: TGTGCCAGCAGTGGGGCGGCCACCTCAAATTCACCCCTCCACTTT; cdr3_aa: CASSGAATSNSPLHF; v_call: TRBV6-6; j_call: TRBJ1-6; clone_size: .; d_call: .
cdr3_nt: TGTGCCAGCAGCGTAGATGCGGGACAGGGGGCCGGGGAGACCCAGTACTTC; cdr3_aa: CASSVDAGQGAGETQYF; v_call: TRBV9; j_call: TRBJ2-5; clone_size: .; d_call: TRBD1
cdr3_nt: TGTGCCAGCAGTTTACAGAGGGCTGGGGCCAACGTCCTGACTTTC; cdr3_aa: CASSLQRAGANVLTF; v_call: TRBV27; j_call: TRBJ2-6; clone_size: .; d_call: .
cdr3_nt: TGTGCCAGCAGCGCGGGGGGGGGAGAAGAGACCCAGTACTTC; cdr3_aa: CASSAGGGEETQYF; v_call: TRBV5-4; j_call: TRBJ2-5; clone_size: .; d_call: TRBD2
cdr3_nt: TGTGCCAGCAGTGGAAGACAGGGAGGCACAGATACGCAGTATTTT; cdr3_aa: CASSGRQGGTDTQYF; v_call: TRBV6-1; j_call: TRBJ2-3; clone_size: .; d_call: TRBD1
cdr3_nt: TGTGCCAGCAGCGGGGGACAGGGCATGAAGGGTACGCAGTATTTT; cdr3_aa: CASSGGQGMKGTQYF; v_call: TRBV5-4; j_call: TRBJ2-3; clone_size: .; d_call: TRBD1
cdr3_nt: TGTGCCAGCAGGCCCAGGGGAACATCCGGGGAGCTGTTTTTT; cdr3_aa: CASRPRGTSGELFF; v_call: TRBV28; j_call: TRBJ2-2; clone_size: few; d_call: .
cdr3_nt: TGTGCCAGCAGCGTAGATCACGCGGTTTACGAGCAGTACTTC; cdr3_aa: CASSVDHAVYEQYF; v_call: TRBV9; j_call: TRBJ2-7; clone_size: .; d_call: .
cdr3_nt: TGCGCCAGCAGCTTGGGACACACAAGCACAGATACGCAGTATTTT; cdr3_aa: CASSLGHTSTDTQYF; v_call: TRBV5-1; j_call: TRBJ2-3; clone_size: .; d_call: .
cdr3_nt: TGTGCCAGCAGCCCTAGAGCGCGCACTGAAGCTTTCTTT; cdr3_aa: CASSPRARTEAFF; v_call: TRBV9; j_call: TRBJ1-1; clone_size: once; d_call: .
cdr3_nt: TGTGCTAGTGTCAGTGCACAGGGCACGACGAGAAAGCAGTACTTC; cdr3_aa: CASVSAQGTTRKQYF; v_call: TRBV12-5; j_call: TRBJ2-7; clone_size: .; d_call: .
cdr3_nt: TGCAGCGTTGAACTACACCGGAGACGGGCGGGTACCACAGATACGCAGTATTTT; cdr3_aa: CSVELHRRRAGTTDTQYF; v_call: TRBV29-1; j_call: TRBJ2-3; clone_size: .; d_call: .
cdr3_nt: TGTGCCACCAGCAGCCGGACTAGCGGGGGGGCAGGGACCCAGTACTTC; cdr3_aa: CATSSRTSGGAGTQYF; v_call: TRBV15; j_call: TRBJ2-5; clone_size: few; d_call: TRBD2
cdr3_nt: TGCGCCAGCAGCTTGGAGTCAGGAAGGGGATACGAGCAGTACTTC; cdr3_aa: CASSLESGRGYEQYF; v_call: TRBV5-1; j_call: TRBJ2-7; clone_size: .; d_call: .
cdr3_nt: TGTGCCAGCAGTTCGCTCTATAGGGGGCTAGGGGCCAACGTCCTGACTTTC; cdr3_aa: CASSSLYRGLGANVLTF; v_call: TRBV14; j_call: TRBJ2-6; clone_size: .; d_call: TRBD1
cdr3_nt: TGTGCCAGCAGCCCGGGACTGAAAGAGACCCAGTACTTC; cdr3_aa: CASSPGLKETQYF; v_call: TRBV5-4; j_call: TRBJ2-5; clone_size: .; d_call: .
cdr3_nt: TGTGCCAGCAGTGAGTTGACCGGGACTAGCTCCTACAATGAGCAGTTCTTC; cdr3_aa: CASSELTGTSSYNEQFF; v_call: TRBV6-1; j_call: TRBJ2-1; clone_size: once; d_call: TRBD2
cdr3_nt: TGCGCCAGCAGCCAAGATCGAGGGATCGGATCACCCCTCCACTTT; cdr3_aa: CASSQDRGIGSPLHF; v_call: TRBV4-1; j_call: TRBJ1-6; clone_size: .; d_call: .
cdr3_nt: TGTGCCAGCAGCTTAGCGTACAGGAACACAGATACGCAGTATTTT; cdr3_aa: CASSLAYRNTDTQYF; v_call: TRBV7-9; j_call: TRBJ2-3; clone_size: .; d_call: .
cdr3_nt: TGTGCCAGCAGCCAAGGGGTAAACAGGGCATTCAATGAGCAGTTCTTC; cdr3_aa: CASSQGVNRAFNEQFF; v_call: TRBV14; j_call: TRBJ2-1; clone_size: .; d_call: .
cdr3_nt: TGTGCCAGCAGCTTGGAGGTCGGCAGGGTTAACACTGAAGCTTTCTTT; cdr3_aa: CASSLEVGRVNTEAFF; v_call: TRBV5-6; j_call: TRBJ1-1; clone_size: once; d_call: .
cdr3_nt: TGTGCCAGCAGTGCCAGGGGGACTCTAGCGGGGGGATGGGGTGAGCAGTTCTTC; cdr3_aa: CASSARGTLAGGWGEQFF; v_call: TRBV6-1; j_call: TRBJ2-1; clone_size: .; d_call: TRBD2
cdr3_nt: TGTGCCAGTAGTCCCCTCCAGGTGAACACTGAAGCTTTCTTT; cdr3_aa: CASSPLQVNTEAFF; v_call: TRBV19; j_call: TRBJ1-1; clone_size: .; d_call: .
cdr3_nt: TGTGCCAGTAGTATTAGCTTCACCGGGGAGCTGTTTTTT; cdr3_aa: CASSISFTGELFF; v_call: TRBV19; j_call: TRBJ2-2; clone_size: .; d_call: .
cdr3_nt: TGCGCCAGCACCTCTTTAGGCGGGTTCTACGAGCAGTACTTC; cdr3_aa: CASTSLGGFYEQYF; v_call: TRBV5-1; j_call: TRBJ2-7; clone_size: .; d_call: .
cdr3_nt: TGTGCCAGCAGTGACTCGACTAGCGGGGGGGCAGATACGCAGTATTTT; cdr3_aa: CASSDSTSGGADTQYF; v_call: TRBV6-4; j_call: TRBJ2-3; clone_size: .; d_call: TRBD2
cdr3_nt: TGTGCCAGCAGTGATCGTTTCTACGAGCAGTACTTC; cdr3_aa: CASSDRFYEQYF; v_call: TRBV6-1; j_call: TRBJ2-7; clone_size: .; d_call: .
cdr3_nt: TGTGCCAGCAGCTTTGATAGGAGGAAATCACCCCTCCACTTT; cdr3_aa: CASSFDRRKSPLHF; v_call: TRBV7-2; j_call: TRBJ1-6; clone_size: few; d_call: .
cdr3_nt: TGTGCCAGCAGCTTATATGGACAGGGAGAGTCACCCCTCCACTTT; cdr3_aa: CASSLYGQGESPLHF; v_call: TRBV5-6; j_call: TRBJ1-6; clone_size: few; d_call: TRBD1
cdr3_nt: TGTGCCAGCAGCTCCTTTGGGGGGTATCAAGAGACCCAGTACTTC; cdr3_aa: CASSSFGGYQETQYF; v_call: TRBV7-9; j_call: TRBJ2-5; clone_size: .; d_call: .
cdr3_nt: TGTGCCAGCAGTCTACTGACTGGGCGGGGCTCCTACGAGCAGTACTTC; cdr3_aa: CASSLLTGRGSYEQYF; v_call: TRBV28; j_call: TRBJ2-7; clone_size: .; d_call: .
cdr3_nt: TGTGCCAGCTCACCCAGGGTCCAAGAGACCCAGTACTTC; cdr3_aa: CASSPRVQETQYF; v_call: TRBV18; j_call: TRBJ2-5; clone_size: .; d_call: .
cdr3_nt: TGCGCCAGCAGACAGCATCCGGGACAGGGGTTCTCCTACGAGCAGTACTTC; cdr3_aa: CASRQHPGQGFSYEQYF; v_call: TRBV5-1; j_call: TRBJ2-7; clone_size: .; d_call: TRBD1
cdr3_nt: TGCGCCAGCACACGCGACATGGATACGCAGTATTTT; cdr3_aa: CASTRDMDTQYF; v_call: TRBV5-1; j_call: TRBJ2-3; clone_size: .; d_call: .
cdr3_nt: TGTGCCAGCAGACCGGGCGCGGGCTATGGCTACACCTTC; cdr3_aa: CASRPGAGYGYTF; v_call: TRBV28; j_call: TRBJ1-2; clone_size: .; d_call: .
cdr3_nt: TGTGCCAGCAGCGTAGAAAGCCGACAAGAGACCCAGTACTTC; cdr3_aa: CASSVESRQETQYF; v_call: TRBV9; j_call: TRBJ2-5; clone_size: .; d_call: .
cdr3_nt: TGTGCCAGCAGTTTCCGGGGTTGGGTCAAGAATACGCAGTATTTT; cdr3_aa: CASSFRGWVKNTQYF; v_call: TRBV28; j_call: TRBJ2-3; clone_size: .; d_call: .
cdr3_nt: TGTGCCAGCAGTTCGCGATGGTACGAGCAGTACTTC; cdr3_aa: CASSSRWYEQYF; v_call: TRBV28; j_call: TRBJ2-7; clone_size: .; d_call: .
cdr3_nt: TGCGCCAGCAGGCCTCTCACAGGTGGGGAAGCTTTCTTT; cdr3_aa: CASRPLTGGEAFF; v_call: TRBV4-3; j_call: TRBJ1-1; clone_size: .; d_call: .
cdr3_nt: TGCAGCGTTTTGGAGGGGGGGGGATATGGCTACACCTTC; cdr3_aa: CSVLEGGGYGYTF; v_call: TRBV29-1; j_call: TRBJ1-2; clone_size: .; d_call: .
cdr3_nt: TGTGCCAGCAGTTCCTCAGGACAGATGGCTCAGCCCCAGCATTTT; cdr3_aa: CASSSSGQMAQPQHF; v_call: TRBV6-6; j_call: TRBJ1-5; clone_size: .; d_call: .
cdr3_nt: TGTGCCAGCAGTGCCAGGGGGTCTCAGCCCCAGCATTTT; cdr3_aa: CASSARGSQPQHF; v_call: TRBV2; j_call: TRBJ1-5; clone_size: few; d_call: TRBD1